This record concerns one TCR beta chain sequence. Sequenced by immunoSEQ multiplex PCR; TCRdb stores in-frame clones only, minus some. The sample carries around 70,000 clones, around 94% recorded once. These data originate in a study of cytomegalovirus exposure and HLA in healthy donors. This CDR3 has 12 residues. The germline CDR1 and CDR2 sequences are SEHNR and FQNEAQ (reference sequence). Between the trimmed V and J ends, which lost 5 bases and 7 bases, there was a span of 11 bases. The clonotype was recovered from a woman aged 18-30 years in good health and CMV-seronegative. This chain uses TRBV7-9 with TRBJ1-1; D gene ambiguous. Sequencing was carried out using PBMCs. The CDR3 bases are TGTGCCAGCAGCCTAGGATACGGTGAAGCTTTCTTT. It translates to CASSLGYGEAFF.